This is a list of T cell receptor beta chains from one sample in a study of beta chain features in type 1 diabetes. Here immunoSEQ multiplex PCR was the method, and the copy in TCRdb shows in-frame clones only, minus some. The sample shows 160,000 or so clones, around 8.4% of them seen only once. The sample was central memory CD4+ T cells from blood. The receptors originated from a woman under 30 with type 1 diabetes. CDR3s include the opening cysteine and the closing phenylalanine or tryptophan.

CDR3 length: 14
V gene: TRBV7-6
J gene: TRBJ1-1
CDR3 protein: CASSSRGESTEAFF

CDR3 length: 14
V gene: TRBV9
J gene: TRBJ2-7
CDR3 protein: CASRPGLSSYEQYF

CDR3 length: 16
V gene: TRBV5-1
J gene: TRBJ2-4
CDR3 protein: CASSQRTSGTKNIQYF

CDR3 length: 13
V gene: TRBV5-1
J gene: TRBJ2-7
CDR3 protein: CASSRDREYEQYF

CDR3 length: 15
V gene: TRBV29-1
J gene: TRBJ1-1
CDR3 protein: CSVTGQALRNTEAFF

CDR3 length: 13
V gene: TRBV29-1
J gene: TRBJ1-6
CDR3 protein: CSVRTGANSPLHF

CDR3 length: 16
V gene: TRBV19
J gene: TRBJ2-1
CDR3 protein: CASRPPGRAGRNEQFF

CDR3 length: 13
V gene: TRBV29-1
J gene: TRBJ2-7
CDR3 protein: CSVRTAKGYEQYF

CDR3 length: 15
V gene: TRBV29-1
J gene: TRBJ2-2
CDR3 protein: CSVVRSGSLGGELFF

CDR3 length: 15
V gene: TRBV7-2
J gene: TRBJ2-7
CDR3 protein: CASSLGGSILYEQYF

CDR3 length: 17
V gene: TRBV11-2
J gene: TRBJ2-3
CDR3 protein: CASSSPLAGGSGDTQYF

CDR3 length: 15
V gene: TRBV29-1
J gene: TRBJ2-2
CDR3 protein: CSVRTGGHGTGELFF

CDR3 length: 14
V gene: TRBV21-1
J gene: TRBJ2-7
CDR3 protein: CASSNERERDEQYF

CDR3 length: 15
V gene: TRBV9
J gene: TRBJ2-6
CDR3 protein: CASSVAGSGANVLTF

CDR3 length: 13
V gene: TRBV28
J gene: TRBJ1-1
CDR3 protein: CASSLRRTDEAFF

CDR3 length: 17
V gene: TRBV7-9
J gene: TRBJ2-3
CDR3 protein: CASSLTTGPEFTDTQYF

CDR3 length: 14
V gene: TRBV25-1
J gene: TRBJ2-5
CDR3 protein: CASSPGQGEETQYF

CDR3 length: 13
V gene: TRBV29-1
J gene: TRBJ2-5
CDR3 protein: CSVLVAGGQTQYF

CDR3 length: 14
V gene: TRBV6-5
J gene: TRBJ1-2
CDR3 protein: CASSYFGGNYGYTF

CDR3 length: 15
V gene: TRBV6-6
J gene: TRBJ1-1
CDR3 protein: CASSYLTGGNTEAFF

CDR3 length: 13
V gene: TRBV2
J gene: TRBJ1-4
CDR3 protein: CASLRAAAEKLFF

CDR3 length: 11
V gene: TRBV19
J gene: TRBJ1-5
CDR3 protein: CATGGPEPQHF

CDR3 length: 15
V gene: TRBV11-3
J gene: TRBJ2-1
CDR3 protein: CASSPGGLSYNEQFF

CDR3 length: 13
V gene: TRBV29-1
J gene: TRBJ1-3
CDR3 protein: CSVTDRSGNTIYF

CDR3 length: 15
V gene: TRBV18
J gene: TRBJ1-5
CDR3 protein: CASSPGTGINQPQHF

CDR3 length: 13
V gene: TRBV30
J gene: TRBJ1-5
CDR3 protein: CAWAGTGDQPQHF

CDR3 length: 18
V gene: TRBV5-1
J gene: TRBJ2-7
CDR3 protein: CASSRGGLAETGQWEQYF

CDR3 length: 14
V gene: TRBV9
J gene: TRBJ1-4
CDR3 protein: CASSVDDGGEKLFF

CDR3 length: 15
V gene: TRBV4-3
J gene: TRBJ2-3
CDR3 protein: CASSQGVEIGDTQYF

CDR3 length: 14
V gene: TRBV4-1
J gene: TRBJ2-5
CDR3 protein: CASSQGDSRETQYF

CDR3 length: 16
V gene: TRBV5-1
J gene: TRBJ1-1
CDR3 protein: CASSPNIRPAGTEAFF

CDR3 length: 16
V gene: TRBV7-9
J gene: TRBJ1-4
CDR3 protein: CASSSGQPATNEKLFF

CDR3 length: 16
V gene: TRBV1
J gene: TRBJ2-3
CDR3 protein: CTSSPLAGGSTDTQYF

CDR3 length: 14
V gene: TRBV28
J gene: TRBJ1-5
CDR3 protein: CASSPQEARWPQHF

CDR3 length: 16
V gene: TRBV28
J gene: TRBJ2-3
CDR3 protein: CASSRNSDGGTDTQYF

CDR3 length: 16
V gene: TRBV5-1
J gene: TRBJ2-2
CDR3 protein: CASSLAADIGTGELFF

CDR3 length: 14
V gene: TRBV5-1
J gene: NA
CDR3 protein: CASRVGLADYEQYF

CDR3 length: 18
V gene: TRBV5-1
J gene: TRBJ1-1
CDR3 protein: CASSSLPGQGAGNTEAFF

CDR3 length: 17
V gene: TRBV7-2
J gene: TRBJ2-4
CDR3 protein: CASSDAPGLAGARLQYF

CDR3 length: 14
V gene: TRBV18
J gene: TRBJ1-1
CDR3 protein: CASSPGTWNTEAFF

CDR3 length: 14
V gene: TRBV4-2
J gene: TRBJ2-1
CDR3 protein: CASSRERENNEQFF

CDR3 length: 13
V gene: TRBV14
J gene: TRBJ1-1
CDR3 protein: CASSPRQGGEAFF

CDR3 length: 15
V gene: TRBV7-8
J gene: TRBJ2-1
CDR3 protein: CASSNRDRVNNEQFF

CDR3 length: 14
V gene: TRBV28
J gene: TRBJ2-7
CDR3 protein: CASRAGTGGGEQYF

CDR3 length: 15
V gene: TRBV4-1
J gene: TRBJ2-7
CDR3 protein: CASSRTSGSRYEQYF

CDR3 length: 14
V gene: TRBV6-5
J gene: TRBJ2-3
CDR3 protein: CASSYSGGTDTQYF

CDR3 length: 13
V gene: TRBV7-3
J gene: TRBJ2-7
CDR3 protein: CASSLYREYEQYF

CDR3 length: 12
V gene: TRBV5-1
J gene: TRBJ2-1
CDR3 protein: CASSLQWNEQFF

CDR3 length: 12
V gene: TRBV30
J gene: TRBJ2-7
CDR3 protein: CAWTGGKYEQYF

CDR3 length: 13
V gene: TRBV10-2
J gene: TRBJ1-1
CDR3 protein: CASSQVGNTEAFF

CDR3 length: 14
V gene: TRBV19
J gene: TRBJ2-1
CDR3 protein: CASSSGQGLGEQFF

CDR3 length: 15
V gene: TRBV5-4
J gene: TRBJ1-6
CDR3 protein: CASSDQTGSNSPLHF

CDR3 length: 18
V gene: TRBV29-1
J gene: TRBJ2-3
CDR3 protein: CSVEDTLSGGTGTDTQYF

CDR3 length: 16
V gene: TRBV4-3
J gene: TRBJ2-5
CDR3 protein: CASSRYHTGQGETQYF

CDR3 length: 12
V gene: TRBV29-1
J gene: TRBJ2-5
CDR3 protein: CSVDRGRETQYF

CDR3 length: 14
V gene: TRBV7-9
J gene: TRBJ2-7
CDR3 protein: CASSLGGLLYEQYF

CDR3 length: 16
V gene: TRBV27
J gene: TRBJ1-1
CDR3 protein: CATIGGTGYFVTEAFF

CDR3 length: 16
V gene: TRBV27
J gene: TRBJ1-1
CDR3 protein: CASRIAGSGSGAEAFF

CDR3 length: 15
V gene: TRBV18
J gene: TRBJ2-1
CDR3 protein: CASSPDLAGVGEQFF